The source of this T cell receptor (beta chain) is a study of early T cells in non-severe SARS-CoV-2 infection. Across the whole study: Bulk RNA from unsorted whole blood was sequenced; chains were unpaired.

With V trimmed by 5 bases and J by 4 bases, 4 bases remained unmatched. The CDR3 length is 14 residues. CDR1 is LNHDA and CDR2 is SQIVND in the germline V gene (reference sequence). This clonotype was counted many times. Its specificity is not known. The protocol attached unique molecular identifiers to individual cDNA molecules. TCRdb itself ran the 5' RACE reads through MiXCR, one entry per CDR3 protein. The sample contains around 52,000 distinct CDR3 sequences, 6.2% of which appear only once. Overall study results and limits: A preference for anti-spike CD8 responses marked VDJdb matching, which missed private and CD4 specificities.

The specimen sequenced was whole blood. The chain combines TRBV19 with TRBJ2-1, with 8 bases identical to TRBD1. The clonotype originates from an adult who was a healthcare worker with PCR-confirmed SARS-CoV-2 infection or an uninfected control (not recorded which). CDR3 in amino acids: CASSGQGTYNEQFF. The CDR3 bases are TGTGCCAGTAGTGGACAGGGCACGTACAATGAGCAGTTCTTC.